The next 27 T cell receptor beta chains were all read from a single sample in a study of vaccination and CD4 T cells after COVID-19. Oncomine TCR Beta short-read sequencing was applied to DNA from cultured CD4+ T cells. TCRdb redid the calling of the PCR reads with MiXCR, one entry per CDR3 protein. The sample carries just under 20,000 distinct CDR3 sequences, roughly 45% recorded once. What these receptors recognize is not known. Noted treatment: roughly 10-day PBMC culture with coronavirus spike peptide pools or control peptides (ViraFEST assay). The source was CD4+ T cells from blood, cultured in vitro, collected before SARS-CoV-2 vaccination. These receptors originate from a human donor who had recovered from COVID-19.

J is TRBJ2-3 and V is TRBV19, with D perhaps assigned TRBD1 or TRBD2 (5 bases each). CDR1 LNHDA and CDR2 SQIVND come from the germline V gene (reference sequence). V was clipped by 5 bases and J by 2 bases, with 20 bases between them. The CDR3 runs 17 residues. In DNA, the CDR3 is TGTGCCAGTAGTCCCCCCCGGGGCCGCACGAACACAGATACGCAGTATTTT. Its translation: CASSPPRGRTNTDTQYF.

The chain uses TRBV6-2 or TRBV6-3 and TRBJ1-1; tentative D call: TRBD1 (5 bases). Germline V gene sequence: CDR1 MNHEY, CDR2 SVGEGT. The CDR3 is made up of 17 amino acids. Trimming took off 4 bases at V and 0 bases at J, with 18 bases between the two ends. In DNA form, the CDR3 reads TGTGCCAGCAGTTCCCTCGCGGGGGTAGACATGAACACTGAAGCTTTCTTT. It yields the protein CASSSLAGVDMNTEAFF.

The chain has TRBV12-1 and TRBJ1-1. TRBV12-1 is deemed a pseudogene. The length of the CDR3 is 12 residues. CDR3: CASSSVGRRAFF. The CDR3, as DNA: TGTGCCAGCAGCTCCGTCGGGAGACGAGCTTTCTTT.

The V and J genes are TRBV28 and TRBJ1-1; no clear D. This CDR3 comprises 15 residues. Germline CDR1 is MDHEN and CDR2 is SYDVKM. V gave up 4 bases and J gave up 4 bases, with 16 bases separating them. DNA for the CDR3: TGTGCCAGCAGTTCTAGGGAAATCAGGATCACTGAAGCTTTCTTT. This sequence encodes CASSSREIRITEAFF.

CDR3 in amino acids: CASSQELGMGIEQFF. CDR3 coding DNA: TGCGCCAGCAGCCAAGAACTTGGCATGGGAATTGAGCAGTTCTTC. The chain employs TRBV4-1 and TRBJ2-1; D is ambiguous. Trimming cost V 0 bases and J 9 bases, with 15 bases left between them. The CDR3 is 15 residues long. Germline CDR1 is MGHRA and CDR2 is YSYEKL.

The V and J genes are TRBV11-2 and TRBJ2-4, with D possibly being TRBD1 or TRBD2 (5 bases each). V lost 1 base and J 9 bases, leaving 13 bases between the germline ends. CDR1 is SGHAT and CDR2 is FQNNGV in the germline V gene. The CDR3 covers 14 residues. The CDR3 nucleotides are TGTGCCAGCAGCTTAGGAGGGGCAGTCTCCATTCAGTACTTC. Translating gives CASSLGGAVSIQYF.

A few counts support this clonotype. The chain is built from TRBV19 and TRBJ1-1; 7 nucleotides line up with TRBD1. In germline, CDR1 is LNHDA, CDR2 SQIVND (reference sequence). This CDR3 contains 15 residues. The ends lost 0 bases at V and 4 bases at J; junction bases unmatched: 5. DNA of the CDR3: TGTGCCAGTAGTATAGATGGAAGGGGGCGCACTGAAGCTTTCTTT. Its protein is CASSIDGRGRTEAFF.

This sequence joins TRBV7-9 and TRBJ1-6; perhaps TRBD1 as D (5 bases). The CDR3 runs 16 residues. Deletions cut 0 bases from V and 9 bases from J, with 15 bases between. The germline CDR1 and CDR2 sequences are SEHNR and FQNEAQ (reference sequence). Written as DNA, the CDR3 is TGTGCCAGCAGCTTAGCCCTCACCCAGGGCGGTTCACCCCTCCACTTT. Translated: CASSLALTQGGSPLHF. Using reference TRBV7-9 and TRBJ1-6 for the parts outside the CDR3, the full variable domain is DTGVSQNPRHKITKRGQNVTFRCDPISEHNRLYWYRQTLGQGPEFLTYFQNEAQLEKSRLLSDRFSAERPKGSFSTLEIQRTEQGDSAMYLCASSLALTQGGSPLHFGNGTRLTVT.

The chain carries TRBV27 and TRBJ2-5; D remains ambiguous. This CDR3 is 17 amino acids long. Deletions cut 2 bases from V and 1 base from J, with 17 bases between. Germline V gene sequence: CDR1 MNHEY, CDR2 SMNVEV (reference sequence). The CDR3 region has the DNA TGTGCCAGCAGTTTACGAGGAAACTGGGGTATCCAAGAGACCCAGTACTTC. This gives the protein CASSLRGNWGIQETQYF.

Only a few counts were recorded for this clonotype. This CDR3 is CSASPGGNTGELFF. The CDR3 DNA is TGCAGTGCTAGTCCCGGGGGGAACACCGGGGAGCTGTTTTTT. This sequence joins TRBV20-1 and TRBJ2-2, with D maybe TRBD2 (6 bases). Germline loops: CDR1 DFQATT, CDR2 SNEGSKA (reference sequence). The V gene lost 3 bases and the J gene lost 1 base, with 9 bases spanning the gap. The CDR3 totals 14 residues.

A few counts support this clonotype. The CDR3 nucleotides are TGTGCCAGCAGCAGCCGGGACCGGCAAGAGACCCAGTACTTC. Translation gives CASSSRDRQETQYF. The chain is built from TRBV7-9 and TRBJ2-5; the D call may be TRBD1 or TRBD2 (5 bases each). Germline V lookup: CDR1 SEHNR, CDR2 FQNEAQ (reference sequence). Trimming removed 5 bases at V and 2 bases at J, with 12 bases between. The CDR3 consists of 14 residues.

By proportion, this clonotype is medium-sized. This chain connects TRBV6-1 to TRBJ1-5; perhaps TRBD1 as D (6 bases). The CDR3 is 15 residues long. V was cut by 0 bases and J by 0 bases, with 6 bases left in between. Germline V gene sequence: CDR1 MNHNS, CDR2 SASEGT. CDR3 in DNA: TGTGCCAGCAGTGAAGCGGGACATAGCAATCAGCCCCAGCATTTT. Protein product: CASSEAGHSNQPQHF.

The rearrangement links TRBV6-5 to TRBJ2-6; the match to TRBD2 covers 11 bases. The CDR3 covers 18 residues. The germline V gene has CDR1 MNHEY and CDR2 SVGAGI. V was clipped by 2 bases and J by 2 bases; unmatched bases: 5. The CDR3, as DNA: TGTGCCAGCAGTTACAGGAGTAGCGGGAGGGCTGGGGCCAACGTCCTGACTTTC. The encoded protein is CASSYRSSGRAGANVLTF.

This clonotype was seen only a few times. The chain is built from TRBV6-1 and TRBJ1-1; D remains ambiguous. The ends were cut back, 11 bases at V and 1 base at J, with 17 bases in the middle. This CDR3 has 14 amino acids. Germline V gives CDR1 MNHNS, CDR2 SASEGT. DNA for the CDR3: TGTGCCTCCAACGATAGGGCCCGGAACACTGAAGCTTTCTTT. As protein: CASNDRARNTEAFF.

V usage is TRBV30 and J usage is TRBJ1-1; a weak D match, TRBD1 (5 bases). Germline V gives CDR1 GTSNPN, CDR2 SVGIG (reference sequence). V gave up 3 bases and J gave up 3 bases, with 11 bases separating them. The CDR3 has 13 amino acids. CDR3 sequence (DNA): TGTGCCTGGAGACCAGGAGGGGACACTGAAGCTTTCTTT. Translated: CAWRPGGDTEAFF.

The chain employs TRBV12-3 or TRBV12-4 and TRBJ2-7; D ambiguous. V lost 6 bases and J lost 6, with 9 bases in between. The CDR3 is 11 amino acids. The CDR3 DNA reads TGTGCCAGCAGCCACCGCCTCGAGCAGTACTTC. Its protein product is CASSHRLEQYF.

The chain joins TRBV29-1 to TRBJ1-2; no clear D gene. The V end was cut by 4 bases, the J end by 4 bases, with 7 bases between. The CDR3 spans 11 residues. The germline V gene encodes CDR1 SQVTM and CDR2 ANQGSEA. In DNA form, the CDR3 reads TGCAGCGTTGTGGCAGGCTATGGCTACACCTTC. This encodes CSVVAGYGYTF. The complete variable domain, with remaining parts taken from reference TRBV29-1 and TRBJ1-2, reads SAVISQKPSRDICQRGTSLTIQCQVDSQVTMMFWYRQQPGQSLTLIATANQGSEATYESGFVIDKFPISRPNLTFSTLTVSNMSPEDSSIYLCSVVAGYGYTFGSGTRLTVV.

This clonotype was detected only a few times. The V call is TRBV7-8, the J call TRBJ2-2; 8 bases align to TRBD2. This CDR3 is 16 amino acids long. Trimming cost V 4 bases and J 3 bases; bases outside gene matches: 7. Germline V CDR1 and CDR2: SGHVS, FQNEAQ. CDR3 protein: CASSSYREGHTGELFF. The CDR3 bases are TGTGCCAGCAGCTCTTACCGGGAGGGCCACACCGGGGAGCTGTTTTTT.

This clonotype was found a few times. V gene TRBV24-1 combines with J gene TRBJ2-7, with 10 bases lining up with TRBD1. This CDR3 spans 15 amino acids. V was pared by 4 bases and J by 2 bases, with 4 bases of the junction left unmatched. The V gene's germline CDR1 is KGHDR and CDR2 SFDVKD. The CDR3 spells CATSEGQGWTYEQYF. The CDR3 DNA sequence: TGTGCCACCAGTGAGGGACAGGGGTGGACCTACGAGCAGTACTTC.

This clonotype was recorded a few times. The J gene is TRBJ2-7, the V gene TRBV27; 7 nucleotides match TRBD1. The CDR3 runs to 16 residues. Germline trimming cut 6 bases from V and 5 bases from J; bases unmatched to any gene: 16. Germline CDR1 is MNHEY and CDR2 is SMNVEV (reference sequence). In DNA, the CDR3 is TGTGCCAGCAGATCCATACGCCGGGACAGACCGCACGAGCAGTACTTC. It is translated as CASRSIRRDRPHEQYF.

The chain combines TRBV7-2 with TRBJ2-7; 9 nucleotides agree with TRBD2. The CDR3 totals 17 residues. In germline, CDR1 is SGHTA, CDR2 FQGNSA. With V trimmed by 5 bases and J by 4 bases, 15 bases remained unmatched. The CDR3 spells CASSLDVSGSRPYEQYF. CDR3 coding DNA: TGTGCCAGCAGCCTAGACGTTAGCGGGAGTCGACCATACGAGCAGTACTTC.

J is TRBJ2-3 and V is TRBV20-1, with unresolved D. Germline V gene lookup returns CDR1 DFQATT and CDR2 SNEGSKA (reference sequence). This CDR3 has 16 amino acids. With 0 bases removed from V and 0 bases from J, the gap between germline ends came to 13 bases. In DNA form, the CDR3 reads TGCAGTGCTAGAGATTTGGGAAGAGCTAGCACAGATACGCAGTATTTT. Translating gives CSARDLGRASTDTQYF.

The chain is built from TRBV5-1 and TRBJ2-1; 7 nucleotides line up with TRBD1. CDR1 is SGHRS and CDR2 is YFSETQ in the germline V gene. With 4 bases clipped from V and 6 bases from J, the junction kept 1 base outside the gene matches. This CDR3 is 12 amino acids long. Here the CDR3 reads CASSRQGNEQFF. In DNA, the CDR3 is TGCGCCAGCAGCCGACAGGGCAATGAGCAGTTCTTC.

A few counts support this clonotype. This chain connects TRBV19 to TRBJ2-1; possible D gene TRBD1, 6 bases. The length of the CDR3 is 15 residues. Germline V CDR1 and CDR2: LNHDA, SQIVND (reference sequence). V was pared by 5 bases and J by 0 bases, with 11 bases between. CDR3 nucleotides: TGTGCCAGTAGTCGACAGGAGAGCTCCTACAATGAGCAGTTCTTC. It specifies CASSRQESSYNEQFF. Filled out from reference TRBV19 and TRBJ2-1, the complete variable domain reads DGGITQSPKYLFRKEGQNVTLSCEQNLNHDAMYWYRQDPGQGLRLIYYSQIVNDFQKGDIAEGYSVSREKKESFPLTVTSAQKNPTAFYLCASSRQESSYNEQFFGPGTRLTVL.

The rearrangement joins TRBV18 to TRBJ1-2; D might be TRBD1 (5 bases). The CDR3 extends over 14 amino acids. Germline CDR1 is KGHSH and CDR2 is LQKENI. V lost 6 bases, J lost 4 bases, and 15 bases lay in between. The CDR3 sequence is CASSPSGGFYGYTF. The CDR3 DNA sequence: TGTGCCAGCTCCCCGAGCGGGGGATTCTATGGCTACACCTTC.

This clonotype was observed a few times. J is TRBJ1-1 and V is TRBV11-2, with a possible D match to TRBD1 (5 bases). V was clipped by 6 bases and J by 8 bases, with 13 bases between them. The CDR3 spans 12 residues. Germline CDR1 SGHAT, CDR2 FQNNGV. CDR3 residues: CASRWSRGEAFF. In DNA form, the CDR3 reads TGTGCCAGCAGGTGGAGCCGGGGGGAAGCTTTCTTT.

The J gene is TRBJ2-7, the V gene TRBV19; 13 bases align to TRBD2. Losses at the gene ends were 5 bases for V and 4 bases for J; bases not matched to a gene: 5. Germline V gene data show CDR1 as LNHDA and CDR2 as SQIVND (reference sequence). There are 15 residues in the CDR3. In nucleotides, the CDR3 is TGTGCCAGTAGTCCGGGACTAGCGGGACTATACGAGCAGTACTTC. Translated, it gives CASSPGLAGLYEQYF. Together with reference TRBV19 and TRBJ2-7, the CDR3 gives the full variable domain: DGGITQSPKYLFRKEGQNVTLSCEQNLNHDAMYWYRQDPGQGLRLIYYSQIVNDFQKGDIAEGYSVSREKKESFPLTVTSAQKNPTAFYLCASSPGLAGLYEQYFGPGTRLTVT.